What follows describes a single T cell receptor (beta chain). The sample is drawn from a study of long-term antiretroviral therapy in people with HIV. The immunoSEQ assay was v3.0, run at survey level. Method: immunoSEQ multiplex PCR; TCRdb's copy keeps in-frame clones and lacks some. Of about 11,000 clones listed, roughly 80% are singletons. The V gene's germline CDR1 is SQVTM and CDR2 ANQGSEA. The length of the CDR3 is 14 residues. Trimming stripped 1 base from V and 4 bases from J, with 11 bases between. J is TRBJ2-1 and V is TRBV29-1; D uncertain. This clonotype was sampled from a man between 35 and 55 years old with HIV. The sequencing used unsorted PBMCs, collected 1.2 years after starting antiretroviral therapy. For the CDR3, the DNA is TGCAGCGTTGAAGTCGCCCAGCAGTACAATGAGCAGTTCTTC. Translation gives CSVEVAQQYNEQFF.